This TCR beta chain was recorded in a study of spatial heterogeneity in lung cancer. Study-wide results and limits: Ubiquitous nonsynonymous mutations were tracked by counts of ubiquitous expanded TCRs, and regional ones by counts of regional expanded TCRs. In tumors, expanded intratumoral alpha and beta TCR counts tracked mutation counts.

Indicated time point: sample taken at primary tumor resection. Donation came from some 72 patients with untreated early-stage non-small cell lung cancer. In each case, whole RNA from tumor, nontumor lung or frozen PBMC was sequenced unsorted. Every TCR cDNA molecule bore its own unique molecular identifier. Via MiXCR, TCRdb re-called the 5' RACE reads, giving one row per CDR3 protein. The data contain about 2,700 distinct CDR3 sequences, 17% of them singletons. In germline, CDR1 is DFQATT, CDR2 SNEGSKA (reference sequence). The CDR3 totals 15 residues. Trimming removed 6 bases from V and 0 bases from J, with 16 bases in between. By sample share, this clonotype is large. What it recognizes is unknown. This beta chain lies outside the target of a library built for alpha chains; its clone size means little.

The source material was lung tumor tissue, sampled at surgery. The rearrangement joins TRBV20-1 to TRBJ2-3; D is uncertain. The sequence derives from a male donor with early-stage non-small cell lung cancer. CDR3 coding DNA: TGCAGTGCCGCGAGACCGCGGTCTAGCACAGATACGCAGTATTTT. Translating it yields CSAARPRSSTDTQYF.